This T cell receptor (beta chain) was documented in a study of shared clonotypes between healthy human individuals. Across the whole study: Per donor, three plates held CD4 naive cells, three held CD4 memory, two held CD8 naive and one held CD8 memory. Findings and caveats of the study: An expected dependence of interdonor clonotype sharing on sequencing depth was noted.

On this clone: Its target is unknown.

Several immunoSEQ 96-well plates shared each subset's DNA, each plate a replicate. Some clones are missing from TCRdb's copy, which holds only in-frame ones; the method was immunoSEQ multiplex PCR. The data hold a few million clones, with more than 85% observed a single time. The sequenced sample was naive CD4+ T cells from PBMCs. Subset meaning: CD45RA+ positively selected. The sequence derives from a man younger than 35 in good health. Some clones in this sample may be carry-over from other donors' samples.

The CDR3 DNA reads as TGCGCCAGCAGCCCCTCGACAGGCCGGGGCTCTGAAGCTTTCTTT. It translates to CASSPSTGRGSEAFF. The chain has TRBV5-1 and TRBJ1-1; a possible D gene is TRBD1 (6 bases). Germline CDR1 reads SGHRS; CDR2 reads YFSETQ. With 4 bases removed from V and 6 bases from J, the gap between germline ends came to 19 bases. The CDR3 has 15 residues. Filled out from reference TRBV5-1 and TRBJ1-1, the complete variable domain reads KAGVTQTPRYLIKTRGQQVTLSCSPISGHRSVSWYQQTPGQGLQFLFEYFSETQRNKGNFPGRFSGRQFSNSRSEMNVSTLELGDSALYLCASSPSTGRGSEAFFGQGTRLTVV.